A single sample is the source of the 15 T cell receptor beta chains below, sequenced in a study of blood T cell repertoires in COVID-19. Assay used: immunoSEQ multiplex PCR; TCRdb lists only in-frame clones, some missing. The profile shows roughly 77,000 clones, approximately 80% of them singletons. The material sequenced was peripheral blood. These receptors originate from a woman between 70 and 85 years old with acute or convalescent COVID-19.

The chain is built from TRBV6-5 and TRBJ2-5; 10 nucleotides line up with TRBD2. The J segment lost 0 bases and the V segment lost 7 bases, leaving 5 bases of the junction unmatched. The length of the CDR3 is 15 residues. Germline values: CDR1 MNHEY, CDR2 SVGAGI. CDR3 sequence: CASIRSGGYQETQYF. For the CDR3, the DNA is TGTGCCAGCATCCGTAGCGGGGGGTACCAAGAGACCCAGTACTTC.

The rearrangement links TRBV12-3 or TRBV12-4 to TRBJ2-5, with 7 positions matching TRBD1. The V and J ends lost 6 bases and 0 bases, in that order; junction bases with no gene match: 1. This CDR3 has 13 residues. DNA of the CDR3: TGTGCCAGCAGCGGGACAGACCAAGAGACCCAGTACTTC. This encodes CASSGTDQETQYF.

V gene TRBV2 combines with J gene TRBJ2-7; D unclear. V was shortened by 6 bases and J by 6 bases, with 18 bases between the two germline ends. Germline loops: CDR1 SNHLY, CDR2 FYNNEI. The CDR3 is 14 residues long. The CDR3 loop reads CASSPIPSQSEQYF. In DNA, the CDR3 is TGTGCCAGCAGCCCAATTCCCTCCCAGTCCGAGCAGTACTTC. Combining the CDR3 with reference TRBV2 and TRBJ2-7 gives the whole variable domain EPEVTQTPSHQVTQMGQEVILRCVPISNHLYFYWYRQILGQKVEFLVSFYNNEISEKSEIFDDQFSVERPDGSNFTLKIRSTKLEDSAMYFCASSPIPSQSEQYFGPGTRLTVT.

This clone was picked up one time. The V call is TRBV6-5, the J call TRBJ2-7; tentatively, D is TRBD1 (5 bases). V lost 0 bases and J lost 0, with 12 bases in between. Per the germline V gene, CDR1 is MNHEY and CDR2 is SVGAGI. The CDR3 runs to 16 residues. The CDR3: CASSYSPDSSSYEQYF. DNA for the CDR3: TGTGCCAGCAGTTACTCGCCCGACAGTTCCTCCTACGAGCAGTACTTC.

The chain has TRBV27 and TRBJ2-1, with 7 nucleotides matching TRBD1. J lost 4 bases, V lost 2 bases, and 5 bases had no gene match. The CDR3 extends over 15 amino acids. Germline V CDR1 and CDR2: MNHEY, SMNVEV (reference sequence). DNA for the CDR3: TGTGCCAGCAGTTTAGTAGGGGGCCCGTACAATGAGCAGTTCTTC. It specifies CASSLVGGPYNEQFF.

CDR3: CASSYGRGDTDTQYF. CDR3 coding DNA: TGTGCCAGCAGTTACGGGCGGGGCGACACAGATACGCAGTATTTT. The chain links TRBV6-5 to TRBJ2-3; possible D gene TRBD2, 6 bases. Trimming cost V 2 bases and J 2 bases, with 11 bases left between them. The CDR3 totals 15 residues. Germline V lookup: CDR1 MNHEY, CDR2 SVGAGI.

A few counts support this clone. CDR3 DNA sequence: TGTGCCAGCAGTTTTACAGGGGTCGCCACTGAAGCTTTCTTT. The encoded protein is CASSFTGVATEAFF. The chain couples TRBV6-5 to TRBJ1-1; 7 nucleotides match TRBD1. Germline V CDR1 and CDR2: MNHEY, SVGAGI. There are 14 residues in the CDR3. V lost 4 bases, J lost 4 bases, and 6 bases stayed unmatched.

The genes are TRBV7-8 and TRBJ2-5; weak D call: TRBD2 (6 bases). The CDR3 loop spans 14 amino acids. Germline assignment: CDR1 SGHVS and CDR2 FQNEAQ. Trimming took off 0 bases at V and 7 bases at J, with 12 bases between the two ends. The CDR3 protein is CASSLAGGVGTQYF. In DNA, the CDR3 is TGTGCCAGCAGCTTAGCCGGAGGGGTAGGGACCCAGTACTTC. Together with reference TRBV7-8 and TRBJ2-5, the CDR3 gives the full variable domain: GAGVSQSPRYKVAKRGQDVALRCDPISGHVSLFWYQQALGQGPEFLTYFQNEAQLDKSGLPSDRFFAERPEGSVSTLKIQRTQQEDSAVYLCASSLAGGVGTQYFGPGTRLLVL.

V is TRBV7-9 and J is TRBJ2-6; TRBD1 agrees at 9 bases. Germline V gene sequence: CDR1 SEHNR, CDR2 FQNEAQ (reference sequence). With V trimmed by 5 bases and J by 0 bases, 8 bases remained unmatched. The CDR3 sequence is 18 residues long. The DNA of the CDR3 is TGTGCCAGCAGCAAGCACAGGGGGCGCCTCTCTGGGGCCAACGTCCTGACTTTC. This gives the protein CASSKHRGRLSGANVLTF.

This chain uses TRBV19 with TRBJ1-1; D is unclear. The CDR3 sequence is 14 residues long. Trimming left V 1 base short and J 5 bases short, with 11 bases between. Germline CDR1 is LNHDA and CDR2 is SQIVND (reference sequence). This CDR3 reads CASSIAGYGTEAFF. The CDR3 region has the DNA TGTGCCAGTAGTATAGCGGGTTATGGAACTGAAGCTTTCTTT.

The rearrangement uses TRBV19 and TRBJ1-1; D possibly corresponds to TRBD1 (5 bases). CDR1 LNHDA and CDR2 SQIVND come from the germline V gene (reference sequence). Trimming took off 3 bases at V and 8 bases at J, with 19 bases between the two ends. The length of the CDR3 is 15 residues. CDR3 region: CASSITPGLSTEAFF. CDR3 sequence (DNA): TGTGCCAGTAGTATCACGCCGGGACTGTCGACCGAAGCTTTCTTT.

V gene TRBV5-5 combines with J gene TRBJ1-2; possibly TRBD1 for D (5 bases). CDR3 length: 14 amino acids. The germline V and J ends were trimmed by 2 bases and 0 bases, with 8 bases remaining between them. The germline V gene encodes CDR1 SGHKS and CDR2 YYEKEE (reference sequence). This CDR3 reads CASSFQGPNYGYTF. CDR3 nucleotide sequence: TGTGCCAGCAGCTTCCAGGGCCCTAACTATGGCTACACCTTC.

J is TRBJ1-2 and V is TRBV18; weak D call: TRBD1 (6 bases). Germline V CDR1 and CDR2: KGHSH, LQKENI. The CDR3 has 17 residues. V lost 3 bases and J lost 0, with 17 bases in between. The CDR3 region has the DNA TGTGCCAGCTCACCTGTCCCAGGGGCTCCAGCTAACTATGGCTACACCTTC. Its translation: CASSPVPGAPANYGYTF.

The chain combines TRBV18 with TRBJ1-2; D not resolved. Trimming left V 3 bases short and J 3 bases short, with 17 bases between. The CDR3 spans 16 residues. CDR1 and CDR2 from the germline V gene are KGHSH and LQKENI. The chain's CDR3 is CASSPPPPTGDYGYTF. Written as DNA, the CDR3 is TGTGCCAGCTCACCCCCTCCTCCCACCGGGGACTATGGCTACACCTTC.

The gene calls are TRBV5-1 and TRBJ1-2; 8 bases map to TRBD1. V lost 4 bases and J lost 4; bases outside the gene matches: 9. The CDR3 covers 15 residues. CDR1 SGHRS and CDR2 YFSETQ come from the germline V gene. As DNA, the CDR3 is TGCGCCAGCAGCGTCGCCGGGACAGGAACCTATGGCTACACCTTC. It codes for CASSVAGTGTYGYTF.